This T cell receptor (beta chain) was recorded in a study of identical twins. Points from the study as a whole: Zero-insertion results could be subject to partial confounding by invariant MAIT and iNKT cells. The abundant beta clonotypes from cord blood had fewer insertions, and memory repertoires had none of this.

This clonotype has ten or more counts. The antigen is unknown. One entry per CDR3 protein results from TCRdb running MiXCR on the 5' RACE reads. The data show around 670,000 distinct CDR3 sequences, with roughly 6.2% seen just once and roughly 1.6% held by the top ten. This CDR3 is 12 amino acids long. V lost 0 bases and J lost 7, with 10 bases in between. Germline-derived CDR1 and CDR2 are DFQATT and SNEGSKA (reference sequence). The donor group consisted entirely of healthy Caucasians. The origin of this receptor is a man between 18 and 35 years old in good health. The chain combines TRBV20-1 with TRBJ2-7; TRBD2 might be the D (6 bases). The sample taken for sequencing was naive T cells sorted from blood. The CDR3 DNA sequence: TGCAGTGCTAGAGATAGGGCGGGAGAGCAGTACGTC. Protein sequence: CSARDRAGEQYV.